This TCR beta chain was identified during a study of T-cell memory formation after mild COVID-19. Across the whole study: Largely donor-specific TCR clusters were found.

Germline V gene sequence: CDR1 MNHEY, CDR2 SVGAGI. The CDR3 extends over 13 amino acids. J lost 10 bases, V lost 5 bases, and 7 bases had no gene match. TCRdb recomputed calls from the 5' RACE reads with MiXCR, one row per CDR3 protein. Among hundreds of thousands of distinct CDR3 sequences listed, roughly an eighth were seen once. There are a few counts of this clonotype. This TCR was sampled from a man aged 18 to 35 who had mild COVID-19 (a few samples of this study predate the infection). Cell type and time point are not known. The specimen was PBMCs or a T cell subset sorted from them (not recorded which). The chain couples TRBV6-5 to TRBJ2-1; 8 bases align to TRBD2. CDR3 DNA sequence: TGTGCCAGCAGTGGAGGACTAGCAAGGGAGCAGTTCTTC. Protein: CASSGGLAREQFF.